This T cell receptor (beta chain) was sequenced for a study of vaccination and CD4 T cells after COVID-19. Study outcomes and limitations: Convalescent patients were relatively few, and early post-infection timepoints were missing.

Scientists ran DNA taken from cultured CD4+ T cells through the Oncomine TCR Beta short-read assay for sequencing. Genomic DNA was isolated from CD4+ T cells that had been cultured. TCRdb analysed the PCR reads with MiXCR anew, one entry per CDR3 protein. The table records 15,000 to 20,000 distinct CDR3 sequences, around two fifths of them present only once. Treatment: roughly 10-day PBMC culture with coronavirus spike peptide pools or control peptides (ViraFEST assay). Every positive PCR date fell between March and December 2020, earlier than the US Alpha, Beta and Delta variants. Concerning this clonotype itself: The antigen is unknown.

This clonotype was obtained from a human donor who had recovered from COVID-19. Here the sequenced sample was CD4+ T cells from blood, cultured in vitro, taken before SARS-CoV-2 vaccination.

The CDR3 region is CASSLDTGGDTEAFF. In DNA, the CDR3 is TGCGCCAGCAGCTTAGACACAGGGGGGGACACTGAAGCTTTCTTT. This sequence joins TRBV5-1 and TRBJ1-1, with 8 positions matching TRBD1. The length of the CDR3 is 15 residues. The trim removed 2 bases at V and 3 bases at J, leaving 6 bases unmatched. Germline values: CDR1 SGHRS, CDR2 YFSETQ. The whole variable domain, remainder taken from reference TRBV5-1 and TRBJ1-1, is KAGVTQTPRYLIKTRGQQVTLSCSPISGHRSVSWYQQTPGQGLQFLFEYFSETQRNKGNFPGRFSGRQFSNSRSEMNVSTLELGDSALYLCASSLDTGGDTEAFFGQGTRLTVV.